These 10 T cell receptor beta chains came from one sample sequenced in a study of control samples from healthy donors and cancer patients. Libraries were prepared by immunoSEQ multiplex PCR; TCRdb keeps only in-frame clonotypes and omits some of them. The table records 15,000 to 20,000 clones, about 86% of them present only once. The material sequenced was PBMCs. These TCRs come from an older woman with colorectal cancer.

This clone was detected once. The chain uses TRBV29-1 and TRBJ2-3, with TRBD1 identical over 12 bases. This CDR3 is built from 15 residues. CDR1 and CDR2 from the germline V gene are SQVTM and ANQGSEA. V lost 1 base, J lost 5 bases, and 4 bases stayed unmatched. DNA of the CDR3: TGCAGCGTTGAAGGAGGGACAGGGGGCGTAGATACGCAGTATTTT. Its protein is CSVEGGTGGVDTQYF.

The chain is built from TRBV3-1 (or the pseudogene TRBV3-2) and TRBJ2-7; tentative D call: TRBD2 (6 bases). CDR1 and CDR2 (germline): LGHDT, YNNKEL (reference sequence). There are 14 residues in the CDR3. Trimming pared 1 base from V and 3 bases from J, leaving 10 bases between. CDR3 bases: TGTGCCAGCAGCCAAGTGGCGGGGAACTACGAGCAGTACTTC. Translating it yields CASSQVAGNYEQYF.

The CDR3: CASSYGRRGGTEAFF. The CDR3 coding sequence is TGTGCCAGCAGTTACGGGAGGAGGGGCGGCACTGAAGCTTTCTTT. This rearrangement joins TRBV6-2 or TRBV6-3 to TRBJ1-1; the D gene is possibly TRBD1 (5 bases). The germline gives CDR1 MNHEY, CDR2 SVGEGT. The CDR3 length is 15 residues. V was trimmed by 2 bases and J by 4 bases, leaving 14 bases between them.

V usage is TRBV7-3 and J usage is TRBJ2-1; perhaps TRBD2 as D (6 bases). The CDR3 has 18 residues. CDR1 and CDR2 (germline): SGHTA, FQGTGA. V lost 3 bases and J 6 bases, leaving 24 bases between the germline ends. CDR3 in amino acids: CASSLGVRLEGMGNEQFF. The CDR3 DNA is TGTGCCAGCAGCTTGGGTGTGAGACTAGAGGGGATGGGCAATGAGCAGTTCTTC.

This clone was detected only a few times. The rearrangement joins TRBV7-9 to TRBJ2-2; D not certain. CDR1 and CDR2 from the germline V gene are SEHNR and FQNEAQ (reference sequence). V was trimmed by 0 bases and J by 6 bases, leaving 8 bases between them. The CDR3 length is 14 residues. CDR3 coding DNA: TGTGCCAGCAGCTTAGCGGTCAGCGCCGGGGAGCTGTTTTTT. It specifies CASSLAVSAGELFF.

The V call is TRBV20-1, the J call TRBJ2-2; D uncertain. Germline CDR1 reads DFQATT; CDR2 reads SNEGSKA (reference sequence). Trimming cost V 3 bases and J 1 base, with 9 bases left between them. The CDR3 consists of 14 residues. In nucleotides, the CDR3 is TGCAGTGCTAGTAAGGCAGGGAACACCGGGGAGCTGTTTTTT. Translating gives CSASKAGNTGELFF.

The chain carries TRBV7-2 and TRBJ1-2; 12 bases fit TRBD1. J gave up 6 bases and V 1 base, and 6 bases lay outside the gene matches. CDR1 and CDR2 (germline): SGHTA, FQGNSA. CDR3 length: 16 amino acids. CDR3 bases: TGTGCCAGCAGCTTAGAGGGGACAGGGGGCGCGGATGGCTACACCTTC. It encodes CASSLEGTGGADGYTF.

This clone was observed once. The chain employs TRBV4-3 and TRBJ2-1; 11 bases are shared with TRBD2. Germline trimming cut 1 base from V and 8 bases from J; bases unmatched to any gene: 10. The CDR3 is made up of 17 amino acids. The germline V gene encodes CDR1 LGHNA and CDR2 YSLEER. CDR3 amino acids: CASSQAWGLAGGHEQFF. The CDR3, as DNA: TGCGCCAGCAGCCAAGCATGGGGTCTAGCGGGAGGACATGAGCAGTTCTTC.

CDR3 amino acids: CASSSTGGKSPLHF. The CDR3 bases are TGTGCCAGTAGTAGTACAGGGGGAAAATCACCCCTCCACTTT. The chain recombines TRBV19 with TRBJ1-6; 8 bases fit TRBD1. The CDR3 length is 14 residues. The J segment lost 10 bases and the V segment lost 4 bases, leaving 6 bases of the junction unmatched. Germline V gene lookup returns CDR1 LNHDA and CDR2 SQIVND (reference sequence).

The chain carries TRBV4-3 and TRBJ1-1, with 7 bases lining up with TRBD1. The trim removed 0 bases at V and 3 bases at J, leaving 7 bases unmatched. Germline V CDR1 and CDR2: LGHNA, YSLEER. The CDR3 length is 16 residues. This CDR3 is CASSQEFGRGDTEAFF. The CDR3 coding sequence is TGCGCCAGCAGCCAAGAATTTGGCAGGGGGGACACTGAAGCTTTCTTT.